Listed here are 2 T cell receptor beta chains from one sample, sequenced in a study of blood T cell repertoires in COVID-19 (dated by TCRdb to between 2020 and 2021). Libraries were prepared through the immunoSEQ multiplex PCR assay. The immuneACCESS repertoire file appears here via TCRdb, limited to in-frame rearrangements. These files lack a portion of the clones; in checked studies, under half of the deficit traces to unresolved V genes, and the cause of the others is not known. The sample includes roughly 180,000 clones, with roughly 85% observed a single time. Clones ranked in the top ten supply 6.2% of the sample. The sequenced sample consisted of PBMCs or T cells enriched from blood (not recorded which). The receptors derive from a man aged 35 to 55 who had recovered from COVID-19.

The genes are TRBV27 and TRBJ2-1, with 8 bases identical to TRBD2. After removal of 7 bases from V and 5 bases from J, the junction contained 7 bases not matched to a gene. Germline loops: CDR1 MNHEY, CDR2 SMNVEV (reference sequence). The CDR3 consists of 14 residues. In DNA, the CDR3 is TGTGCCAGCAAGCTCGAGCGGGGGCACAATGAGCAGTTCTTC. Translated: CASKLERGHNEQFF.

This clone has a handful of counts. V and J are TRBV15 and TRBJ1-1; 7 bases agree with TRBD1. The CDR3 covers 15 residues. Looked up from germline, CDR1 is LNHNV and CDR2 is YYDKDF (reference sequence). Trimming removed 0 bases from V and 7 bases from J; junction bases left unmatched: 8. This CDR3 is CATSRETGITGEAFF. The CDR3 coding sequence is TGTGCCACCAGCAGAGAGACAGGGATTACCGGTGAAGCTTTCTTT.